These 20 T cell receptor beta chains were sequenced from one sample in a study of blood T cell repertoires in COVID-19. Profiled with immunoSEQ multiplex PCR; TCRdb holds only in-frame clones, not every one. The sample includes 40,000 to 55,000 clones, about 86% of them seen just once. Sequencing input: peripheral blood. These TCRs come from a human donor in a cohort sampled during active COVID-19.

The CDR3 nucleotides are TGTGCCAGCAGTTTATTCGGGGGACTCACCTACGAGCAGTACTTC. Its protein product is CASSLFGGLTYEQYF. The V gene is TRBV27, the J gene TRBJ2-7, with TRBD2 as a possible D gene (6 bases). Trimming shortened V by 1 base and J by 2 bases, and 12 bases separated the two germline ends. This CDR3 spans 15 amino acids. In germline, CDR1 is MNHEY, CDR2 SMNVEV (reference sequence).

The gene calls are TRBV7-8 and TRBJ2-3; tentatively, D is TRBD2 (6 bases). The V gene's germline CDR1 is SGHVS and CDR2 FQNEAQ. Between the trimmed V and J ends, which lost 3 bases and 0 bases, there was a span of 13 bases. The length of the CDR3 is 16 residues. CDR3 in amino acids: CASSLVTGTSTDTQYF. DNA of the CDR3: TGTGCCAGCAGCTTGGTAACGGGGACTAGCACAGATACGCAGTATTTT.

V gene TRBV2 combines with J gene TRBJ1-5; D unclear. This CDR3 region has 15 residues. The germline V gene encodes CDR1 SNHLY and CDR2 FYNNEI. Trimming took off 5 bases at V and 0 bases at J, with 11 bases between the two ends. CDR3 sequence (DNA): TGTGCCAGCAGTCAGGACGGGGTTAGCAATCAGCCCCAGCATTTT. Its translation: CASSQDGVSNQPQHF.

The chain has TRBV5-4 and TRBJ2-1, with TRBD1 identical over 9 bases. Germline V gives CDR1 SGHNT, CDR2 YYREEE (reference sequence). J lost 1 base, V lost 5 bases, and 4 bases had no gene match. CDR3 length equals 15 residues. CDR3 loop: CASRTGTGSYNEQFF. The CDR3, as DNA: TGTGCCAGCAGGACCGGGACAGGGTCCTACAATGAGCAGTTCTTC.

This clone has only a few counts. The chain employs TRBV19 and TRBJ2-7, with TRBD1 matching over 7 bases. The CDR3 covers 15 residues. Germline V gives CDR1 LNHDA, CDR2 SQIVND (reference sequence). V lost 3 bases to trimming and J lost 7 bases; unmatched junction nucleotides: 12. The CDR3 nucleotides read TGTGCCAGTAGTATGGTAGGGGGCGCAGGATGGGAGCAGTACTTC. Protein: CASSMVGGAGWEQYF.

This clone has only one observation. This sequence joins TRBV5-5 and TRBJ1-1; D remains unclear. Germline lookup yields CDR1 SGHKS and CDR2 YYEKEE (reference sequence). The CDR3 covers 13 residues. Between the trimmed V and J ends, which lost 7 bases and 1 base, there was a span of 11 bases. CDR3: CASRGLANTEAFF. The CDR3 region has the DNA TGTGCCAGCCGAGGTTTGGCGAACACTGAAGCTTTCTTT.

J is TRBJ2-1 and V is TRBV4-1; no clear D. The CDR3 contains 16 residues. V lost 1 base to trimming and J lost 2 bases, with 12 bases between them. From germline, CDR1 is MGHRA and CDR2 YSYEKL. The CDR3 sequence is CASSQVRHVTYNEQFF. The CDR3 DNA follows: TGCGCCAGCAGCCAAGTACGACACGTCACCTACAATGAGCAGTTCTTC.

This clone was detected a few times. J is TRBJ1-2 and V is TRBV5-1, with D possibly matching TRBD1 (6 bases). Trimming stripped 4 bases from V and 4 bases from J, with 14 bases between. Per germline, CDR1 SGHRS and CDR2 YFSETQ. The CDR3 is made up of 14 amino acids. CDR3 coding DNA: TGCGCCAGCAGCCCTTCCGGGACAAGCTATGGCTACACCTTC. As protein: CASSPSGTSYGYTF.

This chain links TRBV15 with TRBJ2-7; unclear D gene. Trimming pared 5 bases from V and 0 bases from J, leaving 11 bases between. Germline V gene data show CDR1 as LNHNV and CDR2 as YYDKDF (reference sequence). The CDR3 consists of 14 residues. The CDR3 sequence: CATSRGSGSYEQYF. CDR3 nucleotides: TGTGCCACCAGCCGCGGCTCCGGCTCCTACGAGCAGTACTTC.

This clone was seen once. Relative to the germline gene, one junction end is altered; a read error may explain this. The rearrangement joins TRBV20-1 to TRBJ2-1; TRBD2 might be the D (7 bases). The CDR3 is 11 residues long. Germline CDR1 is DFQATT and CDR2 is SNEGSKA (reference sequence). CDR3 sequence (DNA): TGCAGTGCTAGACGTGGGGGGGCCGGGGTCTTC. Translated: CSARRGGAGVF.

The chain recombines TRBV4-2 with TRBJ2-3, with 10 positions matching TRBD2. The CDR3 consists of 17 residues. The ends lost 1 base at V and 0 bases at J; junction bases unmatched: 4. The germline gives CDR1 LGHNA, CDR2 YNFKEQ. The chain's CDR3 is CASSQGLSGGSTDTQYF. The CDR3 DNA sequence: TGTGCCAGCAGCCAAGGGCTTAGCGGGGGGAGCACAGATACGCAGTATTTT.

The count of this clone is one. The chain employs TRBV5-1 and TRBJ2-3, with 11 bases fitting TRBD2. Trimming removed 7 bases from V and 3 bases from J; junction bases left unmatched: 4. Germline lookup yields CDR1 SGHRS and CDR2 YFSETQ. The CDR3 covers 14 residues. The CDR3 coding sequence is TGCGCCAGCCGTCGACTAGCGGGGACAGATACGCAGTATTTT. It is translated as CASRRLAGTDTQYF.

This rearrangement joins TRBV7-2 to TRBJ2-7, with D possibly matching TRBD2 (5 bases). Germline-derived CDR1 and CDR2 are SGHTA and FQGNSA. The V end lost 1 base, the J end lost 3 bases, and 7 bases lay between the germline ends. This CDR3 region has 13 residues. The CDR3 loop is CASSLGTYYEQYF. CDR3 sequence (DNA): TGTGCCAGCAGCTTAGGGACTTACTACGAGCAGTACTTC.

This chain joins TRBV7-9 and TRBJ2-3; TRBD2 is a possible D gene (6 bases). Per germline, CDR1 SEHNR and CDR2 FQNEAQ (reference sequence). The CDR3 contains 15 residues. The V gene lost 1 base and the J gene lost 4 bases, with 12 bases spanning the gap. The CDR3 nucleotides are TGTGCCAGCAGCTTAGGACTAGTAGACGCAGATACGCAGTATTTT. This codes for CASSLGLVDADTQYF.

The chain recombines TRBV29-1 with TRBJ1-1; D ambiguous. The V end lost 0 bases, the J end lost 0 bases, and 11 bases lay between the germline ends. The CDR3 extends over 15 amino acids. Germline CDR1 and CDR2: SQVTM and ANQGSEA. In nucleotides, the CDR3 is TGCAGCGTTGAAGAATTCGGCAGGATGAACACTGAAGCTTTCTTT. Translating gives CSVEEFGRMNTEAFF. The full variable domain, completed using reference TRBV29-1 and TRBJ1-1, is SAVISQKPSRDICQRGTSLTIQCQVDSQVTMMFWYRQQPGQSLTLIATANQGSEATYESGFVIDKFPISRPNLTFSTLTVSNMSPEDSSIYLCSVEEFGRMNTEAFFGQGTRLTVV.

The chain has TRBV6-5 and TRBJ1-5; D might be TRBD1 (6 bases). The CDR3 sequence is 14 residues long. Germline CDR1 is MNHEY and CDR2 is SVGAGI. V was cut by 8 bases and J by 7 bases, with 18 bases left in between. CDR3 sequence: CASAPGHPSQPQHF. DNA for the CDR3: TGTGCCAGCGCACCGGGACACCCTTCCCAGCCCCAGCATTTT.

The chain has TRBV30 and TRBJ1-6; a weak D match, TRBD1 (6 bases). Germline assignment: CDR1 GTSNPN and CDR2 SVGIG (reference sequence). The germline V and J ends were trimmed by 4 bases and 4 bases, with 17 bases remaining between them. The CDR3 has 16 amino acids. DNA for the CDR3: TGTGCCTGGAAAGTGCAGGGGCAAGGGTATAATTCACCCCTCCACTTT. Amino acid sequence: CAWKVQGQGYNSPLHF.

The chain is built from TRBV5-6 and TRBJ2-5; a weak D match, TRBD2 (5 bases). CDR1 SGHDT and CDR2 YYEEEE come from the germline V gene. CDR3 length: 15 residues. V dropped 6 bases and J dropped 2 bases, with 17 bases sitting between them. CDR3 in DNA: TGTGCCAGCACCCTTCGGGGTTGGAAACAAGAGACCCAGTACTTC. It translates to CASTLRGWKQETQYF.

This chain uses TRBV4-2 with TRBJ2-3, with TRBD2 as a possible D gene (6 bases). This CDR3 comprises 16 residues. The V gene lost 1 base and the J gene lost 1 base, with 12 bases spanning the gap. Germline V gene lookup returns CDR1 LGHNA and CDR2 YNFKEQ. CDR3 loop: CASSQVGRTRTDTQYF. CDR3 bases: TGTGCCAGCAGCCAAGTTGGGAGGACGCGCACAGATACGCAGTATTTT.

The chain is built from TRBV2 and TRBJ2-7, with D uncertain. The V gene lost 3 bases and the J gene lost 7 bases, with 4 bases spanning the gap. CDR1 is SNHLY and CDR2 is FYNNEI in the germline V gene. The CDR3 length is 10 residues. The chain's CDR3 is CASSDLEQYF. The CDR3 bases are TGTGCCAGCAGTGACCTGGAGCAGTACTTC.